These T cell receptor beta chains were read from a single sample in a study of blood T cell repertoires in COVID-19. Clones were sequenced by immunoSEQ multiplex PCR, and TCRdb holds only the in-frame ones, with some missing. The sample includes over 25,000 clones, approximately 85% of them seen just once. The sample was peripheral blood. The source of these receptors is a human donor in a cohort sampled during active COVID-19. CDR3s leave out the opening cysteine and the closing phenylalanine or tryptophan.

v_call: TRBV5-8
cdr3_aa: ASRMVSGGGSPLH

v_call: TRBV2
cdr3_aa: ASSNRGSNEKLF

v_call: TRBV19
cdr3_aa: ASRGGLAGETDTQY

v_call: TRBV27
cdr3_aa: ASSSGLAGADEQY

v_call: TRBV10-3
cdr3_aa: AIRGLTQETQY

v_call: TRBV19
cdr3_aa: ASRAGTSVYNEQF

v_call: TRBV27
cdr3_aa: ASSLAGESWGYT

v_call: TRBV10-1
cdr3_aa: ASSEGLNQPQH

v_call: TRBV28
cdr3_aa: ATRRTGDTGELF

v_call: TRBV6-5
cdr3_aa: ASSYWGSRGGSPLH

v_call: TRBV5-4
cdr3_aa: ASSSTAFSPLH